This T cell receptor beta chain was identified in a study of shared clonotypes between healthy human individuals. Points from the study as a whole: Naive CD4 clonotypes were shared across several donors at roughly 5%. Clonotype sharing among the donors was expected to vary with sequencing depth.

For sorted subsets, 150 to 200 ng DNA per replicate equaled 30,000 or so T cell genomes. The protocol was immunoSEQ multiplex PCR, while the TCRdb copy is restricted to in-frame clones and leaves out a portion. This sample carries under 200,000 clones, about 93% of them seen once, and the ten largest clones take around 0.067%. The CDR3 is 16 amino acids. Germline V CDR1 and CDR2: SGHVS, FQNEAQ. Concerning this clone itself: Its specificity is unknown.

The sample comprised naive CD4+ T cells sorted from blood. Subset of the sample: CD45RA+ positively selected. This TCR was sampled from a woman aged 30 to 39 in good health. The chain is built from TRBV7-8 and TRBJ2-5; D unresolved. The end of the DNA fits TRBJ2-7 better, so the J call may be wrong. The DNA for the CDR3 is TGTGCCAGCAGCTTATTGTGGCAGACCCTGGACTACGAGCAGTACTTC. This gives the protein CASSLLWQTLDYEQYF.